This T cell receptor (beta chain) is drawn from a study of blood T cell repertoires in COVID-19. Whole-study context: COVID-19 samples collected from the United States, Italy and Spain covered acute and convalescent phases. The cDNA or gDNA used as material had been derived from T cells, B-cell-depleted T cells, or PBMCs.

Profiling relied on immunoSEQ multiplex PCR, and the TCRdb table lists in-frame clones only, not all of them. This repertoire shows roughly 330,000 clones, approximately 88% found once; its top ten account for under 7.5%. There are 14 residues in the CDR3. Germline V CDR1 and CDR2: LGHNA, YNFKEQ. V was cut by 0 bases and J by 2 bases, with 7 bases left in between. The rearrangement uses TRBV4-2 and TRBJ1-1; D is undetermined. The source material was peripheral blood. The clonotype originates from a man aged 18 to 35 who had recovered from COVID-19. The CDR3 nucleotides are TGTGCCAGCAGCCAAGATCTCAGTAACACTGAAGCTTTCTTT. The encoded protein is CASSQDLSNTEAFF.